This paragraph reports one T cell receptor (beta chain). Its specificity is unknown. The assay was immunoSEQ multiplex PCR, and TCRdb's table has in-frame clones only and misses some. The table shows tens of thousands of clones, with approximately 91% occurring only once. The data originate from a study of OX40 agonist ivuxolimab in advanced cancers. Turning to the study itself: Three patients responded partially, comprising one with hepatocellular carcinoma and two with cutaneous melanoma.

Study-wide results and caveats: Expanded peripheral T cell antigen specificity was not determined. In CD8+ T cells, expanded clones were on average more numerous than in CD4+. Low normalized T-cell clonal expansion also characterized some of the nonresponders.

CDR3 length equals 15 residues. CDR1 LNHDA and CDR2 SQIVND come from the germline V gene (reference sequence). Trimming took 5 bases from V and 3 from J, leaving 17 bases between them. The sample here was CD4+ or CD8+ T cells sorted from blood, taken in a trial of the OX40 agonist ivuxolimab. The chain joins TRBV19 to TRBJ2-7, with D uncertain. The source of this sequence is an adult with an advanced solid tumor such as melanoma, head and neck, liver or kidney cancer. The CDR3 reads CASSSHQTRVYEQYF. CDR3 nucleotide sequence: TGTGCCAGTAGTTCCCACCAGACACGAGTCTACGAGCAGTACTTC.